This paragraph reports one T cell receptor beta chain. The antigen this receptor binds is unknown. It has no much larger one-base neighbor in the sample; base qualities were not kept. In Seattle, one collaborating source enrolled patients while the infection was active and tracked those patients longitudinally over the course of disease. Collaborating institutions collected whole blood in K2EDTA tubes following their own protocols. For TCRbeta analysis, collaborators shipped samples as frozen whole blood, isolated PBMCs, or DNA extracted from either of those sample types. This sample stems from a study of blood T cell repertoires in COVID-19 (dated by TCRdb to about 2020). Study-wide context: Collaborator samples came from the United States, Italy and Spain and covered acute and convalescent phases of COVID-19. The material from the prospective study consisted of cDNA or gDNA derived from T cells, B-cell-depleted T cells, or PBMCs. Deeply sampled blood TCRbeta repertoires from subjects exposed to, actively infected with, or recovered from COVID-19 were included in the dataset. The repertoires were released in a freely available public database meant as a resource for research on the immune response to SARS-CoV-2. The samples were drawn from the first 160 participants of the ongoing ImmuneRACE study and from some 1,300 subjects provided by 6 global collaborators. Nearly every sample came with metadata listing a de-identified subject ID, COVID-19 status, age in years and sex. HLA class I and class II types, where available, came from metadata supplied by the sample provider rather than from assay-based typing.

TCRbeta CDR3 regions were amplified from genomic DNA by means of the immunoSEQ Assay, a bias-controlled multiplex PCR. The paper's processing steps were these. Nucleated cell counts per sample were estimated from amplification of reference gene primers within the assay. Sequence reads were collapsed and filtered to measure the absolute abundance of every unique TCRbeta CDR3 rearrangement. For each sample, productive Simpson clonality was calculated by taking the square root of Simpson's diversity index across productive rearrangements. As stored in TCRdb, this immuneACCESS dataset retains in-frame rearrangements with V and J assigned. A fraction of the clones does not appear; measured against another copy, unresolved V genes explain less than half of the discrepancy, and the remainder lacks a known reason. V, J and clone size reflect that table, while D and trimming were determined from the DNA. The sample data list more than 150,000 clones, and approximately 87% of these were observed just once. Around 13% of the sample goes to the ten largest clones.

General conclusions and limits of the study: The amount of clinical and demographic metadata varied by source and participant and was provided uncurated.

Based on the germline V gene (reference sequence), the CDR1 and CDR2 sequences are LNHDA and SQIVND. The CDR3 sequence holds 14 residues, the cysteine and phenylalanine included. Of the read, only the CDR3 DNA is kept; its 42 bases are in frame from base 1. Germline trimming: 3 bases from V, 5 bases from J; junction bases outside gene matches: 3. The rearranged segments are TRBV19 and TRBJ2-1, with TRBD2 matching 8 junction bases. Input material: peripheral blood. The TCR comes from a woman between 65 and 79 years old with COVID-19, enrolled during active disease. This receptor carries the CDR3 CASSMVAGNNEQFF. The DNA sequence is TGTGCCAGTAGTATGGTAGCGGGAAACAATGAGCAGTTCTTC.